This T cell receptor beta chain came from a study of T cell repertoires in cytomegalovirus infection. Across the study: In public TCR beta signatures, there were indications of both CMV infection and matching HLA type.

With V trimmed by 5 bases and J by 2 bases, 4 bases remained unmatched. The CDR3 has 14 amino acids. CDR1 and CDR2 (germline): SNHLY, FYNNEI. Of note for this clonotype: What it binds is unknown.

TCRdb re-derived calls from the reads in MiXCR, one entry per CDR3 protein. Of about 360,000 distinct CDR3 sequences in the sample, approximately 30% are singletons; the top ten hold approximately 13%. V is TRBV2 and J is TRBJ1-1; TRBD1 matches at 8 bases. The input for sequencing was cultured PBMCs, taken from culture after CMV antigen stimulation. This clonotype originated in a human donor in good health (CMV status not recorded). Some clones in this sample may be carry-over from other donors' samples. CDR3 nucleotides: TGTGCCAGCAGTACAGGGGGGCCTAACACTGAAGCTTTCTTT. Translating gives CASSTGGPNTEAFF.